The rows below give T cell receptor beta chains drawn from one sample of a study of T cells expressing NK-cell markers. TCRdb re-called the 5' RACE reads; every CDR3 protein appears as one record, without DNA. The table for this sample gives tens of thousands of distinct CDR3 sequences. Material for sequencing was blood T cells: a sorted CD56 or NKG2C T cell subset, CD4+ or CD8+ T cells, or bulk PBMC T cells (not recorded which). The receptors shown here come from a woman between 18 and 69 years old in good health. The CDR3 runs from the conserved cysteine through the conserved F or W.

J gene	V gene	CDR3 protein
TRBJ2-1	TRBV4-1	CASSQGRARGHNEQFF
TRBJ2-1	TRBV29-1	CSVEGLADPYNEQFF
TRBJ2-7	TRBV12-3/TRBV12-4	CASSTDRANDYEQYF
TRBJ2-1	TRBV15	CATSREQGGSDEQFF
TRBJ1-2	TRBV11-2	CASSLEGGYTF
TRBJ2-1	TRBV5-1	CASSHTMGPDYNEQFF
TRBJ2-2	TRBV6-5	CASSYDGGAGGELFF
TRBJ1-5	TRBV27	CASSFVSDSNQPQHF
TRBJ2-1	TRBV9	CASSLAGGPGNEQFF
TRBJ2-2	TRBV7-9	CASSSSGTAPGELFF
TRBJ2-7	TRBV5-5	CASSLYGTPTSYEQYF
TRBJ2-7	TRBV2	CASSERDRLTYEQYF
TRBJ1-2	TRBV2	CASRTDYGYTF
TRBJ1-4	TRBV7-8	CASSLGGNDGKLFF
TRBJ2-7	TRBV6-1	CASSRGHPREQYF
TRBJ2-5	TRBV12-3/TRBV12-4	CASSSRETQYF
TRBJ2-7	TRBV28	CASSLLAEGYEQYF
TRBJ2-3	TRBV5-1	CASSLGSGAGGDTQYF
TRBJ2-7	TRBV5-1	CASSLDADRHSYEQYF
TRBJ2-4	TRBV12-3/TRBV12-4	CASSFLALDIQYF
TRBJ2-1	TRBV12-3/TRBV12-4	CASSFPALSGGPYNEQFF
TRBJ2-4	TRBV4-1	CASSQEVAQGLDIQYF
TRBJ2-7	TRBV3-1	CASSQPWGSYEQYF
TRBJ2-1	TRBV2	CASSRGARGGYNEQFF
TRBJ1-2	TRBV6-1	CASSPEVYYGYTF
TRBJ2-7	TRBV29-1	CSVDKGDSFEQYF
TRBJ2-1	TRBV9	CASSVAAGNYNEQFF
TRBJ1-1	TRBV3-1	CASTLGSNTEAFF
TRBJ2-1	TRBV28	CASSHGTSPRNEQFF
TRBJ2-1	TRBV6-1	CASSGRDGGYNEQFF
TRBJ2-1	TRBV28	CASSLSLAGPYNEQFF
TRBJ1-6	TRBV2	CASSDWDTNSYNSPLHF
TRBJ2-5	TRBV15	CATRKGHQETQYF
TRBJ1-6	TRBV6-5	CASSYQPYNSPLHF
TRBJ2-7	TRBV7-8	CASSFDAGSSYEQYF
TRBJ2-5	TRBV10-3	CAIKPEGAETQYF
TRBJ2-5	TRBV27	CASSFTGIKYQETQYF
TRBJ2-7	TRBV6-5	CASSWSSSYEQYF